This TCR beta chain was documented in a study of blood T cell repertoires in COVID-19 (TCRdb year 2020). Looking at the study overall: The collaborator samples originated in the United States, Italy and Spain and spanned the acute and convalescent phases of COVID-19. Deeply sampled blood TCRbeta repertoires from subjects exposed to, actively infected with, or recovered from COVID-19 were included in the dataset. The material from the prospective study consisted of cDNA or gDNA derived from T cells, B-cell-depleted T cells, or PBMCs. Nearly every sample came with metadata listing a de-identified subject ID, COVID-19 status, age in years and sex. HLA class I and class II types, where available, came from metadata supplied by the sample provider rather than from assay-based typing. The repertoires were released in a freely available public database intended as a resource for research on the immune response to SARS-CoV-2. Samples were obtained from the ongoing ImmuneRACE study (first 160 participants) and from some 1,200 subjects provided by 6 global collaborators. The investigation overall reported the following: How much clinical and demographic metadata was included differed by source and by participant, and the metadata was provided uncurated.

V is shortened by 6 bases, J by 7 bases, and the region joining them spans 13 bases. The germline V gene encodes CDR1 MRHNA and CDR2 SNTAGT. The CDR3, cysteine through phenylalanine, is 13 amino acids long. Only the CDR3 portion is preserved as DNA: 39 bases, with reading frame beginning at the first base. TCRbeta CDR3 regions were amplified from genomic DNA using the immunoSEQ Assay, a bias-controlled multiplex PCR. Per the source publication's procedure: The number of nucleated cells in each sample was estimated by amplification of reference gene primers within the assay. Sequence reads were collapsed and filtered to measure the absolute abundance of every unique TCRbeta CDR3 rearrangement. For each sample, productive Simpson clonality was calculated by taking the square root of Simpson's diversity index across productive rearrangements. Entries here come from immuneACCESS through TCRdb and include only in-frame sequences with V and J called. Some clones fail to appear in such tables; in the studies checked, an unresolved V gene covers under half of the shortfall, and the cause of the remainder is unknown. V, J and clone size are taken as reported in that table, and D and trimming were inferred from the DNA itself. This sample comprises about 260,000 clones, under 90% of them detected only once. In total, the top ten clones hold 4% to 5% of the sample.

Each collaborating institution followed its own protocols to collect whole blood in K2EDTA tubes. For TCRbeta analysis, collaborators shipped samples in one of three forms: frozen whole blood, isolated PBMCs, or DNA extracted from either of those sample types. With regard to this clone: Its antigen target is currently unknown. The sample holds no much larger clone one base away, and base qualities are not on file.

This receptor chain uses TRBV6-4 and TRBJ2-1, with TRBD2 as a weak D call on 5 bases. This TCR was sampled from a man in his sixties with acute or convalescent COVID-19. Sequencing was performed on peripheral blood. The CDR3 sequence is CASSAAEQNEQFF. The sequenced DNA: TGTGCCAGCAGCGCAGCGGAACAAAATGAGCAGTTCTTC.